This T cell receptor (beta chain) was profiled in a study of monozygotic twins with inflammatory bowel disease. Whole blood served as the source of total RNA, and no T cell sorting took place. The study, taken as a whole, reports: Especially where disease activity was present, IBD patients had fewer clonotypes in common with others than healthy twins did. Inverse Simpson values showed less TCRbeta diversity in IBD patients than in their healthy co-twins.

The CDR3 runs 15 residues. Looked up from germline, CDR1 is LNHNV and CDR2 is YYDKDF (reference sequence). With the 5' RACE reads reprocessed, TCRdb shows one record per CDR3 protein and no DNA. The listing records about 380,000 distinct CDR3 sequences. With regard to this clonotype: Its antigen remains unknown.

The origin of this receptor is a human donor with ulcerative colitis or Crohn's disease, or a healthy co-twin of an affected twin (not recorded which). V and J are TRBV15 and TRBJ2-4. The sequencing input was blood. CDR3 loop: CATSTREIAKNIQYF.